This is a list of T cell receptor beta chains from one sample in a study of blood T cell repertoires in COVID-19. The data were produced by immunoSEQ multiplex PCR, yet TCRdb's version contains in-frame clones alone and is incomplete. The sample contains 150,000 to 200,000 clones, more than 70% of which appear only once. The sample taken for sequencing was PBMCs or T cells enriched from blood (not recorded which). Source of these receptors: a woman aged 30 to 39 who had recovered from COVID-19. CDR3s include the opening cysteine and the closing phenylalanine or tryptophan. Fields, in order: clone size, J gene, D gene, V gene, CDR3 DNA, CDR3 protein. A D gene is named only where the DNA matches it firmly. Size is stated for part of the rows, as once, few or many counts, or as a class when the clone is expanded.

>.|TRBJ1-2|TRBD1|TRBV29-1
TGCAGCGTTGAACCGGGACAGGGGGCTATTGATGGCTACACCTTC
CSVEPGQGAIDGYTF
>.|TRBJ2-5|TRBD2|TRBV27
TGTGCCAGCAGTGGTAACGGGAGGAAGACCCAGTACTTC
CASSGNGRKTQYF
>.|TRBJ2-1|.|TRBV7-9
TGTGCCAGCAGCTTAGGACTAACCTCCTACAATGAGCAGTTCTTC
CASSLGLTSYNEQFF
>once|TRBJ1-1|.|TRBV10-3
TGTGCCACCCAGGGGATGAACACTGAAGCTTTCTTT
CATQGMNTEAFF
>once|TRBJ2-1|.|TRBV9
TGTGCCAGCAGCGTAGAGGGGGGGAGTCTTTTCAATGAGCAGTTCTTC
CASSVEGGSLFNEQFF
>.|TRBJ2-7|.|TRBV28
TGTGCCAGCAGTTCCCGTTTTGGTGCGTCCGAGCAGTACTTC
CASSSRFGASEQYF
>.|TRBJ2-2|.|TRBV3-1/TRBV3-2
TGTGCCAGCAGTCTGGCAGGCCTTCTTGGCACCGGGGAGCTGTTTTTT
CASSLAGLLGTGELFF
>.|TRBJ1-5|.|TRBV6-1
TGTGCCAGCAGTGAATCTAGGTATCAGCCCCAGCATTTT
CASSESRYQPQHF
>.|TRBJ1-6|.|TRBV27
TGTGCCAGCAGTCCCCTTAGCTCCTATAATTCACCCCTCCACTTT
CASSPLSSYNSPLHF
>once|TRBJ2-1|.|TRBV14
TGTGCCAGCAACATCGACTTTGAGCAGTTCTTC
CASNIDFEQFF
>.|TRBJ2-1|TRBD2|TRBV18
TGTGCCAGCTCACCCAAACCCAGACTAGCGGGAGGGGGAAATGAGCAGTTCTTC
CASSPKPRLAGGGNEQFF
>.|TRBJ2-7|.|TRBV4-1
TGCGCCAGCAGCCACGTAGGACAAAGGGAGCAGTACTTC
CASSHVGQREQYF
>.|TRBJ2-1|TRBD1|TRBV7-9
TGTGCCAGCAGCTTAGTAGGGGGCGATGAGCAGTTCTTC
CASSLVGGDEQFF
>.|TRBJ1-3|.|TRBV7-2
TGTGCCAGCAGCTTAGAGGAGGGAACAACCATATATTTT
CASSLEEGTTIYF
>.|TRBJ2-7|.|TRBV28
TGTGCCAGCAGTTTCCTTCCGGGGAGGCAATACTACGAGCAGTACTTC
CASSFLPGRQYYEQYF
>.|TRBJ1-5|.|TRBV21-1
TGTGCCAGCAGACCAACCGGGACAGGGGTCATAGGCAATCAGCCCCAGCATTTT
CASRPTGTGVIGNQPQHF
>once|TRBJ1-5|.|TRBV2
TGTGCCAGCAGTTTTTTTCGGGTTCGAAAGTCCGACCTCATATCTTATCAGCCCCAGCATTTT
CASSFFRVRKSDLISYQPQHF
>.|TRBJ2-2|.|TRBV4-1
TGCGCCAGCAGCCAAGGGATCAGGGGTCGGACCGGGGAGCTGTTTTTT
CASSQGIRGRTGELFF
>.|TRBJ2-2|.|TRBV19
TGTGCCAGTACCCGGGCAGGGGGAGGCACCGGGGAGCTGTTTTTT
CASTRAGGGTGELFF
>.|TRBJ1-4|TRBD1|TRBV28
TGTGCCAGCAGTTGGACAGGGAAGCGACGGTGGGGGGAAAAACTGTTTTTT
CASSWTGKRRWGEKLFF
>.|TRBJ2-6|.|TRBV2
TGTGCCAGCACCGGGGACCAGGGGAGGGCCAACGTCCTGACTTTC
CASTGDQGRANVLTF
>.|TRBJ2-1|.|TRBV27
TGTGCCAGCAGTTACGGGTATTACAATGAGCAGTTCTTC
CASSYGYYNEQFF
>.|TRBJ2-7|.|TRBV10-3
TGTGCCATAGAAGCTGCGGGGAACCCCAACGAGCAGTACTTC
CAIEAAGNPNEQYF
>.|TRBJ2-7|.|TRBV4-1
TGCGCCAGCAGCCACCACCTCCTAGGACAAAGTTCCTACGAGCAGTACTTC
CASSHHLLGQSSYEQYF
>.|TRBJ1-1|.|TRBV29-1
TGCAGCGTTGAAGTAAGCCGGGGAGGGAACACTGAAGCTTTCTTT
CSVEVSRGGNTEAFF
>.|TRBJ1-4|.|TRBV12-3/TRBV12-4
TGTGCCAGCAAGGTGACAGAGGATGGAAAACTGTTTTTT
CASKVTEDGKLFF
>.|TRBJ1-2|.|TRBV5-8
TGTGCCAGCAGCTTGGCACGATCAGATAGACTAAACGCCTTC
CASSLARSDRLNAF
>.|TRBJ2-1|.|TRBV7-6
TGTGCCAGCAGCTTAGCGCTAGAGAGTGAGCAGTTCTTC
CASSLALESEQFF